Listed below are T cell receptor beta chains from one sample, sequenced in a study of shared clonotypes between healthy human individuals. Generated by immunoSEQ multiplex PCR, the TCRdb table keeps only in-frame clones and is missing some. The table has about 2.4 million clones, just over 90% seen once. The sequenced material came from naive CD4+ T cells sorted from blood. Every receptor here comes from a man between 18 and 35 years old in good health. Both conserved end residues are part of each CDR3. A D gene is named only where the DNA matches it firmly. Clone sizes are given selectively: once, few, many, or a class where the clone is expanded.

CASSFQGSSYEQYF | TGTGCCAGCAGCTTCCAGGGATCCTCCTACGAGCAGTACTTC | - | TRBJ2-7 | TRBV5-4 | -
CASSSAGQPYEQYF | TGCGCCAGCAGCTCAGCGGGGCAACCCTACGAGCAGTACTTC | - | TRBJ2-7 | TRBV5-1 | TRBD2
CAIKASSGRGQETQYF | TGTGCCATCAAAGCCTCTAGCGGGAGGGGCCAAGAGACCCAGTACTTC | - | TRBJ2-5 | TRBV10-3 | TRBD2
CASSKSSTGKAKNIQYF | TGTGCCAGCAGCAAATCGAGTACAGGGAAGGCCAAAAACATTCAGTACTTC | - | TRBJ2-4 | TRBV21-1 | -
CAISRQGPMNTEAFF | TGTGCCATCAGTCGACAGGGGCCCATGAACACTGAAGCTTTCTTT | - | TRBJ1-1 | TRBV10-3 | TRBD1
CASSLAPSGDQETQYF | TGCGCCAGCAGCTTGGCCCCTAGCGGGGATCAAGAGACCCAGTACTTC | - | TRBJ2-5 | TRBV5-1 | TRBD2
CASTRTKLAGEAGELFF | TGTGCCAGTACCCGAACGAAACTAGCGGGAGAAGCCGGGGAGCTGTTTTTT | - | TRBJ2-2 | TRBV19 | TRBD2
CASSKDRRTQYF | TGTGCCAGCAGCAAGGACAGGCGGACCCAGTACTTC | - | TRBJ2-5 | TRBV14 | TRBD1
CASTIEGPSYNSPLHF | TGTGCCAGCACCATTGAGGGACCCTCCTATAATTCACCCCTCCACTTT | once | TRBJ1-6 | TRBV6-6 | -
CASSPPGGAGYNEQFF | TGTGCCAGCTCACCCCCGGGGGGGGCAGGGTACAATGAGCAGTTCTTC | - | TRBJ2-1 | TRBV18 | TRBD2
CASTPLDRTNYGYTF | TGTGCCAGTACCCCGCTAGACAGGACTAACTATGGCTACACCTTC | - | TRBJ1-2 | TRBV19 | -